Here is one TCR beta chain with its context. This sample was taken from a study of blood T cell repertoires in COVID-19. Study context: Samples came from the United States, Italy and Spain, spanning acute and convalescent COVID-19. T cells, B-cell-depleted T cells, or PBMCs provided the cDNA or gDNA that served as material.

Clones were sequenced by immunoSEQ multiplex PCR, and TCRdb holds only the in-frame ones, with some missing. The sample has tens of thousands of clones, 88% seen once. The CDR3 totals 13 residues. V lost 1 base and J lost 7, with 10 bases in between. Germline loops: CDR1 SEHNR, CDR2 FQNEAQ (reference sequence). The sequence came from a man between 65 and 85 years old with acute or convalescent COVID-19. The V call is TRBV7-9, the J call TRBJ1-1; the D is unclear. Sequenced: peripheral blood. CDR3 loop: CASSLEGGIEAFF. The CDR3 DNA reads TGTGCCAGCAGCTTAGAAGGAGGGATTGAAGCTTTCTTT.